The 5 T cell receptor beta chains listed next were all sequenced from one sample in a study of CD8 T cell repertoires and HIV-1 epitope variants. Method: immunoSEQ multiplex PCR; TCRdb's copy keeps in-frame clones and lacks some. The sample shows under 100,000 clones, 74% of them seen only once. The sequenced sample was uncultured baseline CD8+ T cells from peripheral blood mononuclear cells (PBMCs). The receptors were gathered from a male donor with HIV.

With respect to this clone: Other DNA sequences within the sample encode an identical CDR3. The V call is TRBV9, the J call TRBJ2-7, with TRBD1 matching over 10 bases. The germline CDR1 and CDR2 sequences are SGDLS and YYNGEE. The trim removed 4 bases at V and 1 base at J, leaving 5 bases unmatched. This CDR3 is built from 15 residues. In DNA form, the CDR3 reads TGTGCCAGCAGCCCAAGGGACAGGGGATCCTACGAGCAGTACTTC. Translated: CASSPRDRGSYEQYF.

This clone was seen once. The chain couples TRBV28 to TRBJ2-7, with D possibly TRBD2 on 6 matching bases. The CDR3 is 16 residues long. Per germline, CDR1 MDHEN and CDR2 SYDVKM. With 6 bases removed from V and 0 bases from J, the gap between germline ends came to 18 bases. CDR3 nucleotide sequence: TGTGCCAGCAGCCCCCCGGGCGGACTAAGCTCCTACGAGCAGTACTTC. Translated: CASSPPGGLSSYEQYF.

This clone was recorded once. CDR3 protein: CASSVDGTGEVEQYF. CDR3 nucleotide sequence: TGTGCCAGCAGCGTAGATGGGACAGGGGAGGTCGAGCAGTACTTC. V usage is TRBV9 and J usage is TRBJ2-7; 10 nucleotides line up with TRBD1. The ends lost 0 bases at V and 6 bases at J; junction bases unmatched: 6. The CDR3 spans 15 residues. Germline CDR1 reads SGDLS; CDR2 reads YYNGEE.

The chain employs TRBV7-9 and TRBJ1-2, with D possibly matching TRBD1 (6 bases). This CDR3 has 14 amino acids. Germline V gene lookup returns CDR1 SEHNR and CDR2 FQNEAQ (reference sequence). The V end lost 1 base, the J end lost 4 bases, and 10 bases lay between the germline ends. CDR3 sequence (DNA): TGTGCCAGCAGCTTAGGGGGGGCAGCCTATGGCTACACCTTC. Its translation: CASSLGGAAYGYTF.

The V gene is TRBV7-9, the J gene TRBJ2-5; TRBD2 matches at 8 bases. V was clipped by 5 bases and J by 5 bases; unmatched bases: 10. This CDR3 has 15 amino acids. From germline, CDR1 is SEHNR and CDR2 FQNEAQ (reference sequence). The CDR3 nucleotides are TGTGCCAGCAGCCTTGTTGGCGGGGGGCCCGAGACCCAGTACTTC. Translated: CASSLVGGGPETQYF. Drawing the rest from reference TRBV7-9 and TRBJ2-5, the complete variable domain is DTGVSQNPRHKITKRGQNVTFRCDPISEHNRLYWYRQTLGQGPEFLTYFQNEAQLEKSRLLSDRFSAERPKGSFSTLEIQRTEQGDSAMYLCASSLVGGGPETQYFGPGTRLLVL.